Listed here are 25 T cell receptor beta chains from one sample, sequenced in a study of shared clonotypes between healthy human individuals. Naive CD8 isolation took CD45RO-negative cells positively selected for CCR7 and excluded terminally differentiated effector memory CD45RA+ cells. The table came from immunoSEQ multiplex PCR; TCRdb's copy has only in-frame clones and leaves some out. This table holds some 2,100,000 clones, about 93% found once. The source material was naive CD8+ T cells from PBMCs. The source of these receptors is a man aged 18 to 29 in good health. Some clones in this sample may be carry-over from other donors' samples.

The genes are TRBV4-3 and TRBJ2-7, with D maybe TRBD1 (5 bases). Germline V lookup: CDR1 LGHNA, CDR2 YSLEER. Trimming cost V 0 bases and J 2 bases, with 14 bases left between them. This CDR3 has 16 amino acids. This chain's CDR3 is CASSQDYPGPAYEQYF. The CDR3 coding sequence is TGCGCCAGCAGCCAAGATTACCCAGGGCCGGCCTACGAGCAGTACTTC.

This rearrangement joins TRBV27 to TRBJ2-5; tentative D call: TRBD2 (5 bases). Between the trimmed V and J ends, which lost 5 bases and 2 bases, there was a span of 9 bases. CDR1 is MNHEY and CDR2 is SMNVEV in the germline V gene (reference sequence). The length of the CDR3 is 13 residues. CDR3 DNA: TGTGCCAGCAGTACACTAGGACAAGAGACCCAGTACTTC. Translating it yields CASSTLGQETQYF.

This CDR3 is CASSFRPSTDTQYF. The CDR3 DNA sequence: TGTGCCAGCAGTTTCAGACCCAGCACAGATACGCAGTATTTT. The rearrangement uses TRBV28 and TRBJ2-3; the D is unclear. CDR3 size: 14 residues. Germline loops: CDR1 MDHEN, CDR2 SYDVKM. V was trimmed by 3 bases and J by 0 bases, leaving 7 bases between them. Full variable domain (missing parts from reference TRBV28 and TRBJ2-3): DVKVTQSSRYLVKRTGEKVFLECVQDMDHENMFWYRQDPGLGLRLIYFSYDVKMKEKGDIPEGYSVSREKKERFSLILESASTNQTSMYLCASSFRPSTDTQYFGPGTRLTVL.

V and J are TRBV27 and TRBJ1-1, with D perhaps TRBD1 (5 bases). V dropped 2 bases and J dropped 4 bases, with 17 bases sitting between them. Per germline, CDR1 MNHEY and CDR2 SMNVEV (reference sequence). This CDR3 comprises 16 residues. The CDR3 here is CASSLVHVRGVTEAFF. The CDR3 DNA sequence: TGTGCCAGCAGTTTAGTTCATGTTCGGGGGGTCACTGAAGCTTTCTTT.

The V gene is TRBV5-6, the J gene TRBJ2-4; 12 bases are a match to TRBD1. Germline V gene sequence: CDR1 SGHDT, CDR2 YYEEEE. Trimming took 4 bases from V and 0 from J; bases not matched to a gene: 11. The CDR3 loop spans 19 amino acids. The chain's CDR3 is CASSGPGQGASLAKNIQYF. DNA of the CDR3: TGTGCCAGCAGCGGACCGGGACAGGGGGCCTCACTAGCCAAAAACATTCAGTACTTC.

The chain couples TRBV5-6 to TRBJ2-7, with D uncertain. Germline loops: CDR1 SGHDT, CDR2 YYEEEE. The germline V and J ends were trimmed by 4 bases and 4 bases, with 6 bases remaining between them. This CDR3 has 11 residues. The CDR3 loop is CASSPGYEQYF. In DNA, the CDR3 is TGTGCCAGCAGCCCCGGTTACGAGCAGTACTTC.

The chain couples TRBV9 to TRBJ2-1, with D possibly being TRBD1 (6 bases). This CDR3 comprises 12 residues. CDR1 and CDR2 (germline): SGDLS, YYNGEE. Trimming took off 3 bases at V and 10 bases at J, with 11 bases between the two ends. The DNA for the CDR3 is TGTGCCAGCAGCGAGGGGGTTGGGGAGCAGTTCTTC. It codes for CASSEGVGEQFF. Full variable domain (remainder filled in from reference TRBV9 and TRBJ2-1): DSGVTQTPKHLITATGQRVTLRCSPRSGDLSVYWYQQSLDQGLQFLIQYYNGEERAKGNILERFSAQQFPDLHSELNLSSLELGDSALYFCASSEGVGEQFFGPGTRLTVL.

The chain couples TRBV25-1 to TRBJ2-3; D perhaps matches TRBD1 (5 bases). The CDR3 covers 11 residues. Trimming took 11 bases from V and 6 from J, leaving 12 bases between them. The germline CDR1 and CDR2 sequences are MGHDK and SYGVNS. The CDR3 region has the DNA TGTGCCGGCGCTAAGGGGGATACGCAGTATTTT. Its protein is CAGAKGDTQYF.

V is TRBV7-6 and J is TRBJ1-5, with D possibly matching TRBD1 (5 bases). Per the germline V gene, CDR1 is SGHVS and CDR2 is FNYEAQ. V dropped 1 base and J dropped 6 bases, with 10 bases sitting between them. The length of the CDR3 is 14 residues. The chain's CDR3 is CASSLGGLGQPQHF. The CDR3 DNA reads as TGTGCCAGCAGCTTAGGGGGCTTGGGTCAGCCCCAGCATTTT.

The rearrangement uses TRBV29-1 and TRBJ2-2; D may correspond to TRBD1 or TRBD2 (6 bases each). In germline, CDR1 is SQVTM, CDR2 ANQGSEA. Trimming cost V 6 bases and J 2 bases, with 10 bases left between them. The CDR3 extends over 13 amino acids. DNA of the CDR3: TGCAGCGTCTACGGGGGCAACACCGGGGAGCTGTTTTTT. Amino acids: CSVYGGNTGELFF.

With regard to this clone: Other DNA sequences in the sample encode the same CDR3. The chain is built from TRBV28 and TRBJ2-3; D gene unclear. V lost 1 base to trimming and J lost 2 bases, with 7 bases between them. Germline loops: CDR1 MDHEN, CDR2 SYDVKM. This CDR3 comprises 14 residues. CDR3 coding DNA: TGTGCCAGCAGTTTATCAGCCAACACAGATACGCAGTATTTT. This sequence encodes CASSLSANTDTQYF.

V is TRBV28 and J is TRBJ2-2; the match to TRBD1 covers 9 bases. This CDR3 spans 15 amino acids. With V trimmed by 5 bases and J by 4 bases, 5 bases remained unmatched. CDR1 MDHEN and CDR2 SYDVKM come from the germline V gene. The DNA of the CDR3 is TGTGCCAGCAGTCCGCACAGGGGGCCCACCGGGGAGCTGTTTTTT. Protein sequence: CASSPHRGPTGELFF.

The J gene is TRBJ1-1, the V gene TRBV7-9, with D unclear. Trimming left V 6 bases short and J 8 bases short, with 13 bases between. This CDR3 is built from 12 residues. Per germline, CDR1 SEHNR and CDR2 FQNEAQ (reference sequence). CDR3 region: CASSYGAGEAFF. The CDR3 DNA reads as TGTGCCAGCAGTTATGGAGCCGGAGAAGCTTTCTTT.

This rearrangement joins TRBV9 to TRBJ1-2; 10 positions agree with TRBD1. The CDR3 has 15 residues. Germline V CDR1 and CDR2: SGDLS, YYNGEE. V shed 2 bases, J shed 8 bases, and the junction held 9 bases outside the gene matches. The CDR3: CASSVLDRGPGGYTF. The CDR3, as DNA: TGTGCCAGCAGCGTTCTCGACAGGGGGCCCGGGGGCTACACCTTC.

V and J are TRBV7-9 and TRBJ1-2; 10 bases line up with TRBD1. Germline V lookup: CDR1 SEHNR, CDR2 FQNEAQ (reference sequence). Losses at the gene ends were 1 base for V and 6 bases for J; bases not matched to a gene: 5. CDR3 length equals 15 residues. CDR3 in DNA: TGTGCCAGCAGCTTAGATCGACAGGGGGCGGATGGCTACACCTTC. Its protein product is CASSLDRQGADGYTF.

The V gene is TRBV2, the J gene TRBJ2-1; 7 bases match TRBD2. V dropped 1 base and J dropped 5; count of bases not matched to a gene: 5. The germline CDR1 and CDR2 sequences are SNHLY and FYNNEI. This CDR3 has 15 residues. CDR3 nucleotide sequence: TGTGCCAGCAGTGAAGTAGCGGGTATAAACAATGAGCAGTTCTTC. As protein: CASSEVAGINNEQFF.

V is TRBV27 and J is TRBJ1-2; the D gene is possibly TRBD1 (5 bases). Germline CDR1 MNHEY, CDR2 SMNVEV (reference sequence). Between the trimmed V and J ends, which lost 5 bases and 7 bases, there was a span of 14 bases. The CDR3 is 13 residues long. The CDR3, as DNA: TGTGCCAGCAGTCCCGGGGGAGCTTCTGGCTACACCTTC. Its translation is CASSPGGASGYTF.

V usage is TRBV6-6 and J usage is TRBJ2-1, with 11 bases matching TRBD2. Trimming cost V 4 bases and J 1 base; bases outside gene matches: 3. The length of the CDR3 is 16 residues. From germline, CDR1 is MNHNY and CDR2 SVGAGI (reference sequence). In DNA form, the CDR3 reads TGTGCCAGCAGTTGGACTAGCGGGTATTCCTACAATGAGCAGTTCTTC. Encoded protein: CASSWTSGYSYNEQFF.

This CDR3 is CASSPGLSSYNEQFF. The CDR3 DNA sequence: TGCGCCAGCAGCCCCGGCCTCAGCTCCTACAATGAGCAGTTCTTC. This chain uses TRBV5-1 with TRBJ2-1, with D uncertain. The V end was cut by 4 bases, the J end by 0 bases, with 11 bases between. Germline V gene sequence: CDR1 SGHRS, CDR2 YFSETQ. The CDR3 covers 15 residues.

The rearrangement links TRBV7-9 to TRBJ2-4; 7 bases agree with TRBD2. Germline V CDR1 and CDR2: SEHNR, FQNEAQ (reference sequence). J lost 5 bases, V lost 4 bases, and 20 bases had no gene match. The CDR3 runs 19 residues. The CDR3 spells CASSSLAFRSGKSQNIQYF. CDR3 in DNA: TGTGCCAGCAGCTCGCTAGCTTTTCGAAGCGGGAAATCCCAAAACATTCAGTACTTC.

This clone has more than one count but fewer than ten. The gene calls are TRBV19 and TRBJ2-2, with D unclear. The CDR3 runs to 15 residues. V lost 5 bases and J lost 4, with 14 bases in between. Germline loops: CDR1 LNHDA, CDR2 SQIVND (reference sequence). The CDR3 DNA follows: TGTGCCAGTAGTGTCACTGTCGGGCCCACCGGGGAGCTGTTTTTT. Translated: CASSVTVGPTGELFF.

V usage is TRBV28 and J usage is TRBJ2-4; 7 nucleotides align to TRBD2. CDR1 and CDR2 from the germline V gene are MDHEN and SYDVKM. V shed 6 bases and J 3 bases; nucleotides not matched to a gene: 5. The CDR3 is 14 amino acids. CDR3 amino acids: CASSGGLGKNIQYF. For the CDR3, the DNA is TGTGCCAGCAGCGGGGGGTTAGGCAAAAACATTCAGTACTTC.

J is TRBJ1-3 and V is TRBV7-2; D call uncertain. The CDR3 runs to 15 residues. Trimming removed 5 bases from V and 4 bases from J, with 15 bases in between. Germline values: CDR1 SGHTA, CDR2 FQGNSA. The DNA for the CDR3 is TGTGCCAGCAGCCCTGGATTAGTACTCGGAAACACCATATATTTT. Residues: CASSPGLVLGNTIYF.

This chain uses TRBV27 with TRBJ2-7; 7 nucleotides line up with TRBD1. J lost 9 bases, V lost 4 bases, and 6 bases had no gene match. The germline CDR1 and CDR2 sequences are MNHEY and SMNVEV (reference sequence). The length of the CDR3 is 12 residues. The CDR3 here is CASSSDRVGQYF. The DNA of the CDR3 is TGTGCCAGCAGTTCCGACAGGGTGGGGCAGTACTTC.

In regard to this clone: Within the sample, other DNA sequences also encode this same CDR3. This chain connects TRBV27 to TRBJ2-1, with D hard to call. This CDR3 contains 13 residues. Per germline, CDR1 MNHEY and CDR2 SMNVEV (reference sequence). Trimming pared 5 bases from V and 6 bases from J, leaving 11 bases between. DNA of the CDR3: TGTGCCAGCAGTCCCTCGTGGGGCAATGAGCAGTTCTTC. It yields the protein CASSPSWGNEQFF.